This TCR beta chain appears in the sequencing data of a study of follicular helper T cells after annual influenza vaccination. Background on the study: For some subjects, blood spans the 2013-2014, 2014-2015 and 2015-2016 annual vaccinations.

Time point in this sample: 2015-2016 season, pre-vaccination. Vaccine contraindications, substance abuse, HIV/AIDS, active malignancy and active illness excluded donors. Per time point, about 35-110 mL of blood was sampled. ICOS+CD38+ and ICOS-CD38- fractions were sorted from non-naive CD4+CXCR5+PD-1+ cells. The data were produced by immunoSEQ multiplex PCR, yet TCRdb's version contains in-frame clones alone and is incomplete. The sample records 12,000 or so clones, approximately 80% being singletons. V lost 1 base to trimming and J lost 2 bases; unmatched junction nucleotides: 5. The CDR3 is 16 residues long. Looked up from germline, CDR1 is MGHDK and CDR2 is SYGVNS.

The chain has TRBV25-1 and TRBJ2-3, with 8 bases lining up with TRBD2. This specimen was CXCR5+ CD38- circulating T follicular helper cells from blood, taken on the day of influenza vaccination. Described subset: circulating Tfh, non-naive CD4+CXCR5+PD-1+ (ICOS+CD38+ or ICOS-CD38-). This TCR was sampled from an adult who received the influenza vaccine. CDR3 loop: CASSEWSGGNTDTQYF. CDR3 sequence (DNA): TGTGCCAGCAGTGAATGGAGCGGGGGAAACACAGATACGCAGTATTTT.